A selection of T cell receptor beta chains follows, all from one sample in a study of blood T cell repertoires in COVID-19. Profiling relied on immunoSEQ multiplex PCR, and the TCRdb table lists in-frame clones only, not all of them. The profile shows approximately 46,000 clones, around 86% of them singletons. Sequencing was done on a sample of peripheral blood. The receptor source for this set is a woman of 80 years or more with COVID-19, enrolled during active disease. Each CDR3 is given with its conserved first and last residue. Each record gives: clone size, J gene, D gene, CDR3 length, V gene, CDR3 protein, CDR3 DNA. A D gene is named only where the DNA matches it firmly. Size is omitted from some rows. Given values are once, few, many or a class for expanded clones.

. | TRBJ2-1 | . | 16 | TRBV27 | CASSLAVARSGDEQFF | TGTGCCAGCAGTTTAGCGGTGGCGAGGTCCGGTGATGAGCAGTTCTTC
. | TRBJ1-6 | . | 16 | TRBV6-5 | CASSYSGISYNSPLHF | TGTGCCAGCAGTTACAGCGGGATCTCCTATAATTCACCCCTCCACTTT
. | TRBJ2-7 | TRBD1 | 13 | TRBV19 | CASSTTGGYEQYF | TGTGCCAGTAGTACGACAGGGGGCTACGAGCAGTACTTC
. | TRBJ2-1 | TRBD2 | 14 | TRBV7-6 | CASSVAGGPGEQFF | TGTGCCAGCAGCGTAGCGGGAGGGCCGGGTGAGCAGTTCTTC
. | TRBJ1-4 | . | 11 | TRBV12-3/TRBV12-4 | CASSLSGKLFF | TGTGCCAGCAGTTTAAGCGGAAAACTGTTTTTT
. | TRBJ2-7 | . | 16 | TRBV5-4 | CASSPEAAKNSYEQYF | TGTGCCAGCAGCCCGGAGGCAGCTAAAAACTCCTACGAGCAGTACTTC
. | TRBJ2-7 | TRBD2 | 16 | TRBV5-1 | CASSLAVAGGSYEQYF | TGCGCCAGCAGCTTGGCCGTCGCGGGAGGATCCTACGAGCAGTACTTC
. | TRBJ2-7 | TRBD2 | 20 | TRBV6-6 | CASSQARLAGTHKPTYEQYF | TGTGCCAGCAGCCAGGCCCGACTAGCGGGAACCCATAAGCCAACCTACGAGCAGTACTTC
. | TRBJ1-1 | TRBD1 | 16 | TRBV7-6 | CASSRQPGTGANEAFF | TGTGCCAGCAGCCGACAACCAGGGACAGGAGCTAATGAAGCTTTCTTT
once | TRBJ2-2 | . | 16 | TRBV5-4 | CASSFGQQTNTGELFF | TGTGCCAGCAGCTTTGGACAGCAAACGAACACCGGGGAGCTGTTTTTT
. | TRBJ1-5 | . | 15 | TRBV9 | CASSPRDTYNQPQHF | TGTGCCAGCAGCCCTCGGGACACCTACAATCAGCCCCAGCATTTT
. | TRBJ1-2 | TRBD1 | 16 | TRBV30 | CAWSVLVTGGSYGYTF | TGTGCCTGGAGTGTACTGGTGACAGGGGGAAGCTATGGCTACACCTTC
few | TRBJ2-1 | . | 14 | TRBV27 | CASSLSRLIGEQFF | TGTGCCAGCAGTTTATCGAGACTTATCGGTGAGCAGTTCTTC
. | TRBJ2-7 | TRBD2 | 14 | TRBV9 | CASSVTSGSYEQYF | TGTGCCAGCAGCGTCACTAGCGGTTCCTACGAGCAGTACTTC
. | TRBJ2-7 | TRBD2 | 15 | TRBV29-1 | CSVEILSGRSYEQYF | TGCAGCGTTGAAATCCTTAGCGGGAGATCCTACGAGCAGTACTTC
. | TRBJ1-5 | TRBD1 | 15 | TRBV28 | CASSSGQGSIQPQHF | TGTGCCAGCAGTTCGGGACAGGGGAGTATTCAGCCCCAGCATTTT
. | TRBJ2-2 | . | 13 | TRBV7-2 | CATRTRNTGELFF | TGTGCCACCCGGACACGGAACACCGGGGAGCTGTTTTTT
. | TRBJ2-6 | . | 16 | TRBV27 | CASRGTASSGANVLTF | TGTGCCAGCCGGGGGACGGCGAGCTCTGGGGCCAACGTCCTGACTTTC